This T cell receptor (beta chain) was recovered during a study of blood T cell repertoires in COVID-19. Study as a whole: Sources were T cells, B-cell-depleted T cells, or PBMCs; the material itself was cDNA or gDNA.

Seattle participants joined during active infection and were tracked over time. Original processing notes: Amplification of reference gene primers provided the estimated nucleated cell counts. The assay was immunoSEQ multiplex PCR, and TCRdb's table has in-frame clones only and misses some. The DNA gave D and trimming, while V, J and clone size come from that table. There are tens of thousands of clones in the sample; 87% occur only once, and 3.4% lies in the top ten. V was clipped by 0 bases and J by 3 bases, with 7 bases between them. This CDR3 has 14 residues. Germline CDR1 SGDLS, CDR2 YYNGEE. The sample comprised peripheral blood. The source of this sequence is a woman aged 45-59 years with COVID-19, enrolled during active disease. The V gene is TRBV9, the J gene TRBJ2-1; D possibly corresponds to TRBD2 (6 bases). This CDR3 is CASSVAGSYNEQFF. The CDR3 DNA reads as TGTGCCAGCAGCGTAGCCGGGAGCTACAATGAGCAGTTCTTC.